This T cell receptor (beta chain) was profiled in a study of shared clonotypes between healthy human individuals. Unsorted samples, those not sorted, used roughly 87 million PBMCs for genomic DNA. This was a deep-level run. Splitting of each subset's genomic DNA was done evenly across several immunoSEQ plates. Unsorted PBMC replicate PCRs used roughly 300 ng DNA, about 30,000 T cell genomes. Data came from immunoSEQ multiplex PCR; TCRdb stores just in-frame clones and leaves some out. This sample carries fewer than 650,000 clones, roughly 79% of them seen once, and the ten largest clones take 12%. The TCR originated in a woman aged 35 to 49 in good health. Some clones in this sample may be carry-over from other donors' samples. Input material: PBMCs.

Here the CDR3 DNA reads TGCGCCAGCAGTCGTAGCCCAGCAGGCGATATGAACACTGAAGCTTTCTTT. This codes for CASSRSPAGDMNTEAFF. This chain links TRBV5-1 with TRBJ1-1; D is unresolved. The germline V and J ends were trimmed by 5 bases and 0 bases, with 20 bases remaining between them. The CDR3 covers 17 residues. Per germline, CDR1 SGHRS and CDR2 YFSETQ. Full variable domain (remainder filled in from reference TRBV5-1 and TRBJ1-1): KAGVTQTPRYLIKTRGQQVTLSCSPISGHRSVSWYQQTPGQGLQFLFEYFSETQRNKGNFPGRFSGRQFSNSRSEMNVSTLELGDSALYLCASSRSPAGDMNTEAFFGQGTRLTVV.